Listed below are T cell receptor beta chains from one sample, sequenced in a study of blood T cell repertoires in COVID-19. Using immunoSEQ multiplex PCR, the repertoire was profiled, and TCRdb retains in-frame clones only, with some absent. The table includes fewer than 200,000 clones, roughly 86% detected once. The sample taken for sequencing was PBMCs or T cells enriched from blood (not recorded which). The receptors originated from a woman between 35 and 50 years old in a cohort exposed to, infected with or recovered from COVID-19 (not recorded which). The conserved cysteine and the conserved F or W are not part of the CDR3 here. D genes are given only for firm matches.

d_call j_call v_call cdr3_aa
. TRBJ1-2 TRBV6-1 ASSEGQIYGYT
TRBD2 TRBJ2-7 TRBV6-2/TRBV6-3 ASSYHILAGGRSSYEQY
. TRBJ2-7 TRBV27 ASKLAGPSYEQY
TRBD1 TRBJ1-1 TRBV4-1 ASSQLQGINTEAF
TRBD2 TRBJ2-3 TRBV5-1 ASSRRTSGSTDTQY
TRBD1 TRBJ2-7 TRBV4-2 ASSHPGGLYEQY
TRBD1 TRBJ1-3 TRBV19 ASSVAGTGSGNTIY
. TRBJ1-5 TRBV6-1 ASSEALGGAGAYSNQPQH
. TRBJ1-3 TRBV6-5 ASDRGSSGNTIY
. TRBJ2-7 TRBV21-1 ASRIHPPPPQPGEQY
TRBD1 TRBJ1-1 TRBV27 ASSWTGGMNTEAF
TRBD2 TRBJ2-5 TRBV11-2 ASSFGSGRAQETQY
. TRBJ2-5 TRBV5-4 ASSLSGLQETQY
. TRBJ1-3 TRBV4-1 ASSQVRGGTGNTIY
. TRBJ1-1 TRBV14 ASSIFGGGTEAF
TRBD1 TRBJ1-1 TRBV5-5 ASSLAGGEGTEAF
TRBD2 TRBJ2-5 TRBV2 ASSEFERGGETQY
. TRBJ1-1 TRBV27 ATGLRRTEAF
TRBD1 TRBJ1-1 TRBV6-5 ASSYSTGRRDTEAF
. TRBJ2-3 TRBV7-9 ASSLERWDTQY
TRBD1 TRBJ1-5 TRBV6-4 ASSDSRLRTGGDQPQH
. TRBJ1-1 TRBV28 ASSLGRENTEAF
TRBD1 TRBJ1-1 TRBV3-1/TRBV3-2 ASSRVDRDTEAF
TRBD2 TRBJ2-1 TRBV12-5 ASGFVTSAYNEQF
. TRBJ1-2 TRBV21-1 ASSKAFPTGLYYGYT
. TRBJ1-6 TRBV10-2 ASSGQIYNSPLH
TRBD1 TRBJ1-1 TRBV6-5 ASSNRGPTEAF
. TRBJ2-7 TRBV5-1 ASSSAFGPATYEQY
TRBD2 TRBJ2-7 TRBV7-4 ASSLCGGRGLSYEQY
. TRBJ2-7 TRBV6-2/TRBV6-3 ASSYSPSFLAGISYEQY
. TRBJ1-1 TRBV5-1 ASSLAQADWNTEAF
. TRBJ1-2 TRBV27 ASRTQGRAYGYT
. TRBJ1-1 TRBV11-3 ASSFVEGRTEAF
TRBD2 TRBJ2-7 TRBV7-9 ASSPPPSGSSYEQY
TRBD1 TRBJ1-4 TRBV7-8 ASSITSRTGPNEKLF
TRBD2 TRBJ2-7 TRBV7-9 ASSPAVWPSGDQY
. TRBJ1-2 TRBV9 ASSARTVLGDGYT
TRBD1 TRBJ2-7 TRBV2 ASRKMPGQGTYEQY
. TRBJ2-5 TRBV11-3 ASSLDRGSQETQY
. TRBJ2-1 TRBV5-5 ASSLEREPVKF
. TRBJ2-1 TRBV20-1 SARPLNEQF
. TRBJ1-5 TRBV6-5 ATTPGEGWNQPQH
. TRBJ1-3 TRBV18 ASSPGQGQDTIY